This passage covers 24 T cell receptor beta chains from one sample sequenced in a study of T cell repertoires in cytomegalovirus infection. No antigen has been identified for these receptors. Via MiXCR, TCRdb re-called the reads, giving one row per CDR3 protein. The sample records about 830,000 distinct CDR3 sequences, around a third being singletons. The source material was cultured CD8+ T cells from PBMCs, sampled from culture after CMV antigen stimulation. These receptor sequences come from a human donor in good health (CMV status not recorded). Some clones in this sample may be carry-over from other donors' samples.

Points on this clonotype: The junction does not match germline at one end; this may be a read error. CDR3 sequence reads: CATSLSGLVQETQYF. DNA of the CDR3: TGTGCCACCAGCTTAAGTGGGCTAGTACAAGAGACCCAGTACTTC. The chain links TRBV7-3 to TRBJ2-5; no clear D. This CDR3 region has 15 residues. Germline CDR1 and CDR2: SGHTA and FQGTGA.

This clonotype was counted between two and nine times. This chain joins TRBV19 and TRBJ1-2; D is ambiguous. The CDR3 sequence is 13 residues long. Trimming left V 3 bases short and J 5 bases short, with 10 bases between. The germline V gene has CDR1 LNHDA and CDR2 SQIVND (reference sequence). In DNA form, the CDR3 reads TGTGCCAGTAGTATTGGACTTTATTATGGCTACACCTTC. Translated, it gives CASSIGLYYGYTF.

This clonotype was seen more than once but under ten times. The chain links TRBV2 to TRBJ2-1, with TRBD2 matching 7 bases. Germline loops: CDR1 SNHLY, CDR2 FYNNEI. There are 10 residues in the CDR3. Germline trimming cut 8 bases from V and 11 bases from J; bases unmatched to any gene: 3. CDR3 bases: TGTGCCAGCCGGGGGGATAAGCAGTTCTTC. Translating it yields CASRGDKQFF. The full variable domain, rest sourced from reference TRBV2 and TRBJ2-1, is EPEVTQTPSHQVTQMGQEVILRCVPISNHLYFYWYRQILGQKVEFLVSFYNNEISEKSEIFDDQFSVERPDGSNFTLKIRSTKLEDSAMYFCASRGDKQFFGPGTRLTVL.

The gene calls are TRBV20-1 and TRBJ2-2, with TRBD1 matching over 9 bases. Trimming removed 6 bases from V and 2 bases from J; junction bases left unmatched: 10. Per germline, CDR1 DFQATT and CDR2 SNEGSKA (reference sequence). This CDR3 has 16 amino acids. CDR3 region: CSARDRVTPNTGELFF. CDR3 coding DNA: TGCAGTGCAAGGGACAGGGTTACCCCCAACACCGGGGAGCTGTTTTTT.

This clonotype occurred many times. This chain joins TRBV6-2 or TRBV6-3 and TRBJ1-5, with unresolved D. CDR1 is MNHEY and CDR2 is SVGEGT in the germline V gene. The CDR3 extends over 14 amino acids. V lost 6 bases, J lost 0 bases, and 9 bases lay in between. CDR3 coding DNA: TGTGCCAGCAGGGATTTTTTTAGCAATCAGCCCCAGCATTTT. Amino acid sequence: CASRDFFSNQPQHF.

This clonotype was seen more than once but under ten times. The chain has TRBV7-9 and TRBJ2-3, with a tentative D call TRBD1 (6 bases). This CDR3 has 17 residues. Germline V lookup: CDR1 SEHNR, CDR2 FQNEAQ (reference sequence). Trimming removed 5 bases from V and 1 base from J, with 19 bases in between. CDR3 coding DNA: TGTGCCAGCAGCACTGACCGCTTTTACAGGGGCACAGATACGCAGTATTTT. Its translation: CASSTDRFYRGTDTQYF.

The chain carries TRBV9 and TRBJ2-5; no firm D call. There are 14 residues in the CDR3. Trimming removed 0 bases at V and 5 bases at J, with 11 bases between. Germline V gives CDR1 SGDLS, CDR2 YYNGEE. Here the CDR3 reads CASSVGGSGETQYF. In DNA form, the CDR3 reads TGTGCCAGCAGCGTAGGAGGATCCGGGGAGACCCAGTACTTC.

The V and J genes are TRBV2 and TRBJ2-3; 9 bases are a match to TRBD1. Looked up from germline, CDR1 is SNHLY and CDR2 is FYNNEI. The CDR3 is made up of 15 amino acids. Trimming took 4 bases from V and 2 from J; bases not matched to a gene: 4. The CDR3 coding sequence is TGTGCCAGCAGTGTCAGGGACAGGGCCACAGATACGCAGTATTTT. It encodes CASSVRDRATDTQYF.

This clonotype has a handful of counts. The chain carries TRBV19 and TRBJ2-1; 11 bases match TRBD1. In germline, CDR1 is LNHDA, CDR2 SQIVND (reference sequence). This CDR3 has 13 residues. After removal of 10 bases from V and 8 bases from J, the junction contained 7 bases not matched to a gene. The chain's CDR3 is CATFGQGAYEQFF. CDR3 coding DNA: TGTGCCACCTTCGGACAGGGGGCTTATGAGCAGTTCTTC. Looking up the rest from reference TRBV19 and TRBJ2-1 gives the full variable domain: DGGITQSPKYLFRKEGQNVTLSCEQNLNHDAMYWYRQDPGQGLRLIYYSQIVNDFQKGDIAEGYSVSREKKESFPLTVTSAQKNPTAFYLCATFGQGAYEQFFGPGTRLTVL.

The chain recombines TRBV27 with TRBJ2-7; TRBD2 matches 13 bases. Trimming removed 6 bases from V and 5 bases from J; junction bases left unmatched: 7. Germline assignment: CDR1 MNHEY and CDR2 SMNVEV (reference sequence). The CDR3 covers 15 residues. In nucleotides, the CDR3 is TGTGCCAGCAGGGAACTAGCGGGGGGGCCGGACGAGCAGTACTTC. Translated: CASRELAGGPDEQYF.

CDR3 sequence reads: CASSLSAGYEAFF. The CDR3 nucleotides are TGTGCCAGCAGTTTATCAGCAGGGTATGAAGCTTTCTTT. V is TRBV27 and J is TRBJ1-1; the D gene is possibly TRBD1 (5 bases). Germline-derived CDR1 and CDR2 are MNHEY and SMNVEV (reference sequence). The length of the CDR3 is 13 residues. The V end lost 0 bases, the J end lost 7 bases, and 9 bases lay between the germline ends.

V usage is TRBV15 and J usage is TRBJ2-3; the match to TRBD1 covers 9 bases. Germline trimming cut 6 bases from V and 6 bases from J; bases unmatched to any gene: 13. The CDR3 consists of 16 residues. The germline V gene encodes CDR1 LNHNV and CDR2 YYDKDF (reference sequence). The CDR3 region is CATRSVWDRDGDTQYF. The CDR3 DNA is TGTGCCACCAGATCCGTCTGGGACAGGGATGGGGATACGCAGTATTTT.

V gene TRBV29-1 combines with J gene TRBJ2-3; D could derive from TRBD1 or TRBD2 (6 bases each). V lost 6 bases and J 5 bases, leaving 15 bases between the germline ends. Germline V CDR1 and CDR2: SQVTM, ANQGSEA. The CDR3 has 13 residues. CDR3 in DNA: TGCAGCGTCGACGGGGGCACTTTAGATACGCAGTATTTT. Amino acid sequence: CSVDGGTLDTQYF.

As regards this clonotype: A single base separates this from a much larger clone, so it may be a read error. The chain has TRBV7-6 and TRBJ2-1; D unclear. There are 16 residues in the CDR3. The germline gives CDR1 SGHVS, CDR2 FNYEAQ. Trimming removed 5 bases from V and 0 bases from J, with 14 bases in between. The CDR3 coding sequence is TGTGCCAGCAGCCAACGGACGACCAGCTCCTACAATGAGCAGTTCTTC. As protein: CASSQRTTSSYNEQFF.

The rearrangement uses TRBV5-4 and TRBJ1-1; 8 bases line up with TRBD1. The V gene end was trimmed by 0 bases and the J gene end by 7 bases; junction bases not matched to a gene: 5. This CDR3 has 14 residues. Germline V CDR1 and CDR2: SGHNT, YYREEE (reference sequence). The CDR3 coding sequence is TGTGCCAGCAGCTTGGGGACAGGGCAACTTGAAGCTTTCTTT. Translating it yields CASSLGTGQLEAFF.

This clonotype was counted at least ten times. The V gene is TRBV7-2, the J gene TRBJ2-2; 10 bases line up with TRBD2. CDR3 size: 19 residues. Germline CDR1 and CDR2: SGHTA and FQGNSA. After removal of 2 bases from V and 0 bases from J, the junction contained 9 bases not matched to a gene. The CDR3 nucleotides read TGTGCCAGCAGCTTAACCGGGCTAGCGGGGGACACGAACACCGGGGAGCTGTTTTTT. Translation: CASSLTGLAGDTNTGELFF.

Regarding this clonotype: One end of the junction does not line up with germline, which may come from a read error. The chain is built from TRBV11-3 and TRBJ2-2; D might be TRBD1 (6 bases). From germline, CDR1 is SGHNT and CDR2 YENEEA. The CDR3 spans 16 residues. The CDR3 is CASRSHQGSNIGELFF. In DNA form, the CDR3 reads TGTGCCAGCAGGTCCCATCAGGGGAGTAACATCGGGGAGCTGTTTTTT.

The rearrangement uses TRBV7-9 and TRBJ2-7; tentative D call: TRBD2 (5 bases). V lost 0 bases and J 3 bases, leaving 12 bases between the germline ends. The germline V gene encodes CDR1 SEHNR and CDR2 FQNEAQ (reference sequence). This CDR3 has 15 amino acids. This CDR3 reads CASSLAGGLSYEQYV. The CDR3 coding sequence is TGTGCCAGCAGCTTAGCGGGTGGACTGAGCTACGAGCAGTACGTC.

This clonotype came up a few times. The rearrangement uses TRBV27 and TRBJ2-7; 11 nucleotides line up with TRBD1. CDR3 size: 15 residues. V shed 4 bases and J 5 bases; nucleotides not matched to a gene: 7. Germline CDR1 is MNHEY and CDR2 is SMNVEV (reference sequence). CDR3 bases: TGTGCCAGCAGTTGGGGGGACAGGGGGGAGGACGAGCAGTACTTC. Its protein product is CASSWGDRGEDEQYF.

The chain combines TRBV4-1 with TRBJ1-3; 12 bases are shared with TRBD1. Germline lookup yields CDR1 MGHRA and CDR2 YSYEKL. The CDR3 loop spans 16 amino acids. Trimming removed 4 bases from V and 4 bases from J; junction bases left unmatched: 5. CDR3 residues: CASSPPGTGGGNTIYF. As DNA, the CDR3 is TGCGCCAGCAGCCCTCCCGGGACAGGGGGCGGAAACACCATATATTTT.

This sequence joins TRBV12-5 and TRBJ1-1; D is undetermined. Trimming stripped 4 bases from V and 0 bases from J, with 15 bases between. This CDR3 has 16 residues. Germline CDR1 LGHNT, CDR2 FRNRAP. The CDR3 sequence is CASGWALGDMNTEAFF. As DNA, the CDR3 is TGTGCTAGTGGTTGGGCTCTTGGCGACATGAACACTGAAGCTTTCTTT.

The chain joins TRBV4-1 to TRBJ2-1, with a weak D call TRBD2 (6 bases). V lost 2 bases and J 0 bases, leaving 11 bases between the germline ends. The CDR3 sequence is 16 residues long. Germline lookup yields CDR1 MGHRA and CDR2 YSYEKL. Here the CDR3 DNA reads TGCGCCAGCAGCCAAAGGATCGGGAGCTCCTACAATGAGCAGTTCTTC. It specifies CASSQRIGSSYNEQFF.

The genes are TRBV7-9 and TRBJ1-3; D remains ambiguous. CDR1 and CDR2 (germline): SEHNR, FQNEAQ (reference sequence). Trimming removed 5 bases from V and 11 bases from J, with 13 bases in between. The CDR3 contains 12 residues. The CDR3 bases are TGTGCCAGCAGCCAAGGGAACCATCCCATATATTTT. It codes for CASSQGNHPIYF. The full variable domain, with the rest looked up from reference TRBV7-9 and TRBJ1-3, is DTGVSQNPRHKITKRGQNVTFRCDPISEHNRLYWYRQTLGQGPEFLTYFQNEAQLEKSRLLSDRFSAERPKGSFSTLEIQRTEQGDSAMYLCASSQGNHPIYFGEGSWLTVV.

This clonotype showed up just once. The V and J genes are TRBV6-5 and TRBJ2-7; possibly TRBD2 for D (5 bases). V was clipped by 6 bases and J by 0 bases, with 15 bases between them. The germline gives CDR1 MNHEY, CDR2 SVGAGI. This CDR3 is 15 amino acids long. The DNA of the CDR3 is TGTGCCAGCAGAGCCTTGGGAGACAACTCCTACGAGCAGTACTTC. This translates into CASRALGDNSYEQYF.